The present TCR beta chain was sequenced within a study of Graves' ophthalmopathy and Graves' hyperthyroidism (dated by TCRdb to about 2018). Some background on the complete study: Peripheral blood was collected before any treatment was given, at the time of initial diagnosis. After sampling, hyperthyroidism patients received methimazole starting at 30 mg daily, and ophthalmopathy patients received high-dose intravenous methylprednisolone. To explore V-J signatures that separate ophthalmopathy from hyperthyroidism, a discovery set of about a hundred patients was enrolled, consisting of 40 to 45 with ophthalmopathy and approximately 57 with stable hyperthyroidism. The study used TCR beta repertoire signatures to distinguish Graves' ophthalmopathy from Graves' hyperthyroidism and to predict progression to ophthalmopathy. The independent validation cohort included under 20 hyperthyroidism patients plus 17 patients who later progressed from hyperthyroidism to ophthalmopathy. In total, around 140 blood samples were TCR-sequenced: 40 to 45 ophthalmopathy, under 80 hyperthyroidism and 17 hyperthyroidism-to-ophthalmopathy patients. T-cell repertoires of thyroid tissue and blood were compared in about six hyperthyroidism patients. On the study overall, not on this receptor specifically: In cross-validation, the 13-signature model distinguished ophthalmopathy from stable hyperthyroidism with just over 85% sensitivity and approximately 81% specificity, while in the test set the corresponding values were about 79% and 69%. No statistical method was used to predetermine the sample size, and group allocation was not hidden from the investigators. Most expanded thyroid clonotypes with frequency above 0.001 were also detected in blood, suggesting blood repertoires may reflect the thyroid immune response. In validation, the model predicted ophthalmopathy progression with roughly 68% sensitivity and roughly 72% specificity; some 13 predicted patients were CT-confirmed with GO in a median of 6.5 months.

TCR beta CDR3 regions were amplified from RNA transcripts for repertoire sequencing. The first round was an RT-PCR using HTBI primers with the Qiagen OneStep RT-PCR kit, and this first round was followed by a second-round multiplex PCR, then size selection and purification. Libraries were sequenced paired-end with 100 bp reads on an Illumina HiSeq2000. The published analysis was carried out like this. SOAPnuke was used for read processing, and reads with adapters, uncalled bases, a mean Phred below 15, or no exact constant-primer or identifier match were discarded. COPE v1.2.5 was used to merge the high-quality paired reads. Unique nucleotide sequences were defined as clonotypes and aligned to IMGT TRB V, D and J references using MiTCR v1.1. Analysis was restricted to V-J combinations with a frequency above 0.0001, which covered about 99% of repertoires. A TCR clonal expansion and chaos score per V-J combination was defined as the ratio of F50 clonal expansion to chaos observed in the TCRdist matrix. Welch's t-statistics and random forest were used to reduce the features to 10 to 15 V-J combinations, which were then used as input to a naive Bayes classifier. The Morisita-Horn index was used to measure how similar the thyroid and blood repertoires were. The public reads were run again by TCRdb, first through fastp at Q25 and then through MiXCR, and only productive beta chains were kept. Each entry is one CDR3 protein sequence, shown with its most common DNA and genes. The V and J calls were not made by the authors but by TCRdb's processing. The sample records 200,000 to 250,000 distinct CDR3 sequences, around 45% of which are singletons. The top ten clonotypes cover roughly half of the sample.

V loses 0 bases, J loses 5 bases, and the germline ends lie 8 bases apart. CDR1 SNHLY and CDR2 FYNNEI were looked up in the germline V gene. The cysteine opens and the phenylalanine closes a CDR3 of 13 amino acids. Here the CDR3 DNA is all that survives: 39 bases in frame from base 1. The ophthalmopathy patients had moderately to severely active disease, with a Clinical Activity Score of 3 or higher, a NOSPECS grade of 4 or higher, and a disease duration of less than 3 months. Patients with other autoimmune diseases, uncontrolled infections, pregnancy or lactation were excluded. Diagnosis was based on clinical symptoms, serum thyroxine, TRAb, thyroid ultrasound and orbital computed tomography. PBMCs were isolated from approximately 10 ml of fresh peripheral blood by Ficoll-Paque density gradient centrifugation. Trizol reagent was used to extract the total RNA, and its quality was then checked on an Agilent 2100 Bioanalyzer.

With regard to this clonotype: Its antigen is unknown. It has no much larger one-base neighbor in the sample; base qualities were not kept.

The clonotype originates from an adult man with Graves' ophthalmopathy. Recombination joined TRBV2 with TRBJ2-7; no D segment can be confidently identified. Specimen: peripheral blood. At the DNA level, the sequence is TGTGCCAGCAGTGAAGCTGGAGTCGACGAGCAGTACTTC. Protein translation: CASSEAGVDEQYF.